This T cell receptor (beta chain) was recovered during a study of T cells in narcolepsy. Study summary: Donors had narcolepsy type 1 or type 2, or were healthy controls. Whole-study results and caveats: Autoreactive HCRT-specific and TRIB2-specific clonotypes were marked in same-patient CSF-versus-blood CD4+ comparisons. No autoreactive T cell clone sequences appeared in some memory CD4+ repertoires. Blood of same and different patients, but not healthy controls, reportedly held recurring autoreactive clonotypes.

This CDR3 is 15 amino acids long. The germline V gene has CDR1 SGHDN and CDR2 FVKESK. Trimming cost V 4 bases and J 6 bases, with 19 bases left between them. The table lists this clone with a count of one. Its target is unknown. Measured with immunoSEQ multiplex PCR; TCRdb has only the in-frame clones, and not every one. The table has tens of thousands of clones, about 91% seen once; the top ten hold roughly 1.2%. The V gene is TRBV14, the J gene TRBJ2-7, with D tentatively TRBD2 (5 bases). The TCR sequence derives from a human donor with narcolepsy. The sequencing sample was made of CD45RA- memory CD4+ T cells from PBMCs. The CDR3 coding sequence is TGTGCCAGCAGCCGCACCTGGCGGGCTCCCCCCGAGCAGTACTTC. This translates into CASSRTWRAPPEQYF.